This T cell receptor (beta chain) was captured in a study of blood T cell repertoires in COVID-19. Original data processing: Counts of nucleated cells, estimated from reference gene primer amplification, were obtained. TCRdb keeps only in-frame clones here, not all; method: immunoSEQ multiplex PCR. That table gives V, J and clone size, and the DNA gave D and trimming. The repertoire holds 140,000 or so clones, with 80% to 90% as singletons. Germline assignment: CDR1 MDHEN and CDR2 SYDVKM. Between the trimmed V and J ends, which lost 3 bases and 9 bases, there was a span of 6 bases. The CDR3 is made up of 11 amino acids.

The origin of this receptor is a woman aged 60-75 years with active COVID-19. The material sequenced was peripheral blood. The rearrangement uses TRBV28 and TRBJ1-5; the D is unclear. The CDR3 DNA follows: TGTGCCAGCAGTTTGCGTGGGCCCCAGCATTTT. Its protein product is CASSLRGPQHF.